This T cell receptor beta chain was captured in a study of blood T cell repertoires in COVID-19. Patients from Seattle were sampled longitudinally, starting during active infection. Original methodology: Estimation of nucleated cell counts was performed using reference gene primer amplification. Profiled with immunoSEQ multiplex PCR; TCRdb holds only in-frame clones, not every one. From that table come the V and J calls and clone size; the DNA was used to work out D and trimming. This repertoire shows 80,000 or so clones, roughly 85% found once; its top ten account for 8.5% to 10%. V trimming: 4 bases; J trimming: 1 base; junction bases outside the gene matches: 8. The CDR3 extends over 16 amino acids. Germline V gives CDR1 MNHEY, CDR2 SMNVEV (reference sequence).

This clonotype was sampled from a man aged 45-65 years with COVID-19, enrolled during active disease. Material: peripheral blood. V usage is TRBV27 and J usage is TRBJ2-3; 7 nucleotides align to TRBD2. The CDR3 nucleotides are TGTGCCAGCAGTTACATAACGGGAGGAGGCACAGATACGCAGTATTTT. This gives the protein CASSYITGGGTDTQYF.